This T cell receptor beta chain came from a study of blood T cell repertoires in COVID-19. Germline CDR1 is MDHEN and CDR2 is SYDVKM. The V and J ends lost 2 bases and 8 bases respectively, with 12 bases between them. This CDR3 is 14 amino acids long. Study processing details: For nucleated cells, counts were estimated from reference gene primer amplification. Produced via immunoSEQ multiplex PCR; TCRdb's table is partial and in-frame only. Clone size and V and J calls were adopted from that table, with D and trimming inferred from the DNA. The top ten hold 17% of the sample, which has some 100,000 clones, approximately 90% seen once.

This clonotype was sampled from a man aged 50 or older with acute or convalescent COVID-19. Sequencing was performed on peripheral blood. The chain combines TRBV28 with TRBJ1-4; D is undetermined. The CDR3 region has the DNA TGTGCCAGCAGTTTAATTGGTGGCGGCGAAAAACTGTTTTTT. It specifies CASSLIGGGEKLFF.